The 19 T cell receptor beta chains below were found in one sample sequenced in a study of blood T cell repertoires in COVID-19. The repertoire was sequenced with immunoSEQ multiplex PCR; TCRdb's copy has only in-frame clones and lacks some. Of roughly 100,000 clones in the sample, more than 75% were seen once. Source material: peripheral blood. These receptors were obtained from a man aged 45-65 years with active or convalescent COVID-19.

Concerning this clone itself: The same CDR3 is also encoded by other DNA sequences in this sample. The rearrangement uses TRBV18 and TRBJ1-1, with D unclear. V was trimmed by 3 bases and J by 1 base, leaving 6 bases between them. CDR1 and CDR2 (germline): KGHSH, LQKENI. The CDR3 is 13 residues long. The CDR3: CASSPGGNTEAFF. The CDR3 DNA reads as TGTGCCAGCTCACCGGGAGGGAACACTGAAGCTTTCTTT.

This clone was counted once. The chain carries TRBV3-1 (or the pseudogene TRBV3-2) and TRBJ1-3; D gene unclear. This CDR3 is built from 14 residues. V lost 7 bases to trimming and J lost 0 bases, with 10 bases between them. In germline, CDR1 is LGHDT, CDR2 YNNKEL (reference sequence). The CDR3 protein is CASTAASSGNTIYF. Written as DNA, the CDR3 is TGTGCCAGCACGGCGGCAAGCTCTGGAAACACCATATATTTT.

This rearrangement joins TRBV4-3 to TRBJ2-3, with a tentative D call TRBD2 (5 bases). The length of the CDR3 is 14 residues. Germline V gene sequence: CDR1 LGHNA, CDR2 YSLEER. Trimming stripped 2 bases from V and 2 bases from J, with 8 bases between. For the CDR3, the DNA is TGCGCCAGCAGCCAACGGGGAGACACAGATACGCAGTATTTT. Translation: CASSQRGDTDTQYF.

This sequence joins TRBV5-1 and TRBJ1-1; D gene uncertain. The germline V and J ends were trimmed by 2 bases and 5 bases, with 13 bases remaining between them. Germline V lookup: CDR1 SGHRS, CDR2 YFSETQ. The CDR3 extends over 14 amino acids. In DNA form, the CDR3 reads TGCGCCAGCAGCTTTGAAGGAGTTGGGACTGAAGCTTTCTTT. Translating gives CASSFEGVGTEAFF.

V and J are TRBV6-5 and TRBJ2-3; 7 nucleotides agree with TRBD2. J gave up 2 bases and V 4 bases, and 0 bases lay outside the gene matches. Germline CDR1 MNHEY, CDR2 SVGAGI. There are 13 residues in the CDR3. CDR3 sequence (DNA): TGTGCCAGCAGTTGGGACTACACAGATACGCAGTATTTT. Protein: CASSWDYTDTQYF.

The chain joins TRBV18 to TRBJ2-2; 7 bases are a match to TRBD1. Germline V gene lookup returns CDR1 KGHSH and CDR2 LQKENI. This CDR3 contains 15 residues. The V gene end was trimmed by 3 bases and the J gene end by 5 bases; junction bases not matched to a gene: 6. The CDR3 here is CASSPSEGQTGELFF. CDR3 DNA: TGTGCCAGCTCACCCTCTGAGGGACAGACCGGGGAGCTGTTTTTT.

This clone was seen only once. This rearrangement joins TRBV28 to TRBJ1-1; 7 bases line up with TRBD1. The CDR3 length is 14 residues. V trimming: 3 bases; J trimming: 1 base; junction bases outside the gene matches: 2. The germline CDR1 and CDR2 sequences are MDHEN and SYDVKM. The CDR3 bases are TGTGCCAGCAGTTTGCGGACAGGGAACACTGAAGCTTTCTTT. Amino acids: CASSLRTGNTEAFF.

The chain combines TRBV5-4 with TRBJ2-5, with TRBD1 identical over 7 bases. The CDR3 runs 14 residues. Germline V gene data show CDR1 as SGHNT and CDR2 as YYREEE (reference sequence). Trimming cost V 2 bases and J 2 bases; bases outside gene matches: 3. CDR3 nucleotides: TGTGCCAGCAGCTTTCGGGACAGACAAGAGACCCAGTACTTC. This sequence encodes CASSFRDRQETQYF.

The gene calls are TRBV10-1 and TRBJ2-1, with 12 positions matching TRBD2. The V and J ends lost 6 bases and 7 bases, in that order; junction bases with no gene match: 7. The CDR3 has 15 residues. CDR1 is WNHNN, CDR2 SYGVQD, per germline (reference sequence). The CDR3 reads CASRDRLAGDNEQFF. DNA for the CDR3: TGCGCCAGCAGGGATCGACTAGCGGGGGATAATGAGCAGTTCTTC.

The CDR3 DNA follows: TGTGCCAGCAAGACAGGGGGATTCACCGGGGAGCTGTTTTTT. This codes for CASKTGGFTGELFF. The rearrangement joins TRBV6-5 to TRBJ2-2; 9 nucleotides agree with TRBD1. The V gene end was trimmed by 7 bases and the J gene end by 4 bases; junction bases not matched to a gene: 4. Germline lookup yields CDR1 MNHEY and CDR2 SVGAGI. There are 14 residues in the CDR3.

The chain couples TRBV5-5 to TRBJ2-7; 8 bases are a match to TRBD2. The CDR3 is 14 amino acids. The V gene's germline CDR1 is SGHKS and CDR2 YYEKEE (reference sequence). The J segment lost 6 bases and the V segment lost 4 bases, leaving 9 bases of the junction unmatched. CDR3 amino acids: CASSRAGGRGEQYV. The CDR3 DNA reads TGTGCCAGCAGCAGGGCGGGGGGCAGGGGCGAGCAGTACGTC.

This clone was counted a single time. This rearrangement joins TRBV18 to TRBJ1-1, with D hard to call. Germline V gives CDR1 KGHSH, CDR2 LQKENI. Trimming took off 5 bases at V and 5 bases at J, with 12 bases between the two ends. CDR3 length: 13 amino acids. The CDR3 region is CASSELEDTEAFF. The DNA of the CDR3 is TGTGCCAGCTCAGAGTTGGAGGATACTGAAGCTTTCTTT.

The chain uses TRBV7-8 and TRBJ2-3; tentative D call: TRBD1 (6 bases). Trimming shortened V by 1 base and J by 4 bases, and 15 bases separated the two germline ends. Looked up from germline, CDR1 is SGHVS and CDR2 is FQNEAQ. CDR3 length: 16 amino acids. For the CDR3, the DNA is TGTGCCAGCAGCTTAGGTTGGCAGGGGTTCGCAGATACGCAGTATTTT. This encodes CASSLGWQGFADTQYF.

The CDR3 DNA reads as TGTGCCAGCAGCCGAGGATTCTACGAGCAGTACTTC. Its protein product is CASSRGFYEQYF. The chain carries TRBV11-2 and TRBJ2-7, with D hard to call. The V and J ends lost 5 bases and 3 bases respectively, with 8 bases between them. The CDR3 loop spans 12 amino acids. CDR1 is SGHAT, CDR2 FQNNGV, per germline.

The rearrangement joins TRBV27 to TRBJ1-3; possibly TRBD1 for D (5 bases). Trimming cost V 5 bases and J 0 bases, with 11 bases left between them. Germline CDR1 is MNHEY and CDR2 is SMNVEV (reference sequence). This CDR3 is 15 amino acids long. The CDR3 loop reads CASSAGTASGNTIYF. The CDR3 DNA sequence: TGTGCCAGCAGTGCGGGGACGGCCTCTGGAAACACCATATATTTT.

This clone was counted once. The rearrangement links TRBV19 to TRBJ1-1; 11 bases map to TRBD1. CDR3 length: 16 amino acids. Germline V CDR1 and CDR2: LNHDA, SQIVND (reference sequence). Germline trimming cut 5 bases from V and 4 bases from J; bases unmatched to any gene: 9. The CDR3 is CASSSRTGGRGTEAFF. CDR3 DNA sequence: TGTGCCAGTAGTTCGAGGACAGGGGGCAGGGGCACTGAAGCTTTCTTT.

The rearrangement links TRBV27 to TRBJ1-2; TRBD1 agrees at 8 bases. Trimming took 5 bases from V and 8 from J; bases not matched to a gene: 7. CDR1 is MNHEY and CDR2 is SMNVEV in the germline V gene (reference sequence). The CDR3 sequence is 13 residues long. The CDR3 bases are TGTGCCAGCAGTCCTAGGACAGGGCTGGGCTACACCTTC. Protein product: CASSPRTGLGYTF.

The J gene is TRBJ1-3, the V gene TRBV5-1, with D perhaps TRBD1 (6 bases). Trimming stripped 4 bases from V and 0 bases from J, with 20 bases between. CDR3 length equals 18 residues. CDR1 is SGHRS, CDR2 YFSETQ, per germline. The CDR3 protein is CASSTDDRRPHSGNTIYF. The CDR3 nucleotides read TGCGCCAGCAGCACAGACGACAGGAGGCCCCACTCTGGAAACACCATATATTTT.

The chain is built from TRBV24-1 and TRBJ1-2; 11 nucleotides line up with TRBD1. V lost 6 bases, J lost 7 bases, and 12 bases stayed unmatched. The CDR3 is 16 residues long. The germline gives CDR1 KGHDR, CDR2 SFDVKD. DNA of the CDR3: TGTGCCACCAGTCCCCCCCCCGGGACAGGGGGAAGTGGCTACACCTTC. Translation: CATSPPPGTGGSGYTF.